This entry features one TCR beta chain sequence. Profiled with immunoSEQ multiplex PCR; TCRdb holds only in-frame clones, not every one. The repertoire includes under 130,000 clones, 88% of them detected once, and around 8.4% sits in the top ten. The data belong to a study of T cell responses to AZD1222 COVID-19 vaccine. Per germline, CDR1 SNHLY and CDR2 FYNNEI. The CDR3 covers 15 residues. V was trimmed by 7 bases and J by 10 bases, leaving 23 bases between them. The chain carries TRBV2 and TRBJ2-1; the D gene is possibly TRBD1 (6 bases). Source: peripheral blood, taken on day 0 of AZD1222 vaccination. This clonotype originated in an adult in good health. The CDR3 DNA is TGTGCCAGCAAAATAGACAGGTTAATGAGGCGGGAGCAGTTCTTC. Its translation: CASKIDRLMRREQFF.